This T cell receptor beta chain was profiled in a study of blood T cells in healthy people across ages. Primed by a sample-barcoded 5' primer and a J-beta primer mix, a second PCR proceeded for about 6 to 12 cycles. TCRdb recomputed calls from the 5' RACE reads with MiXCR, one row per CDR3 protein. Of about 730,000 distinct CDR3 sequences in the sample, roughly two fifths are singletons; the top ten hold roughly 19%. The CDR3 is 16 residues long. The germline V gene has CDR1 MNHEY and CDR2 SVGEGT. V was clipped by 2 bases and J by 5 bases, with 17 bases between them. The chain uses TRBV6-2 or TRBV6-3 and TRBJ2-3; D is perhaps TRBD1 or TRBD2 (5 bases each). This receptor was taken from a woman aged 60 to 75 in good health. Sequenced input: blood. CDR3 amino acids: CASSYAASPRGDTQYF. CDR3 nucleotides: TGTGCCAGCAGTTACGCGGCTAGCCCTAGGGGAGATACGCAGTATTTT.